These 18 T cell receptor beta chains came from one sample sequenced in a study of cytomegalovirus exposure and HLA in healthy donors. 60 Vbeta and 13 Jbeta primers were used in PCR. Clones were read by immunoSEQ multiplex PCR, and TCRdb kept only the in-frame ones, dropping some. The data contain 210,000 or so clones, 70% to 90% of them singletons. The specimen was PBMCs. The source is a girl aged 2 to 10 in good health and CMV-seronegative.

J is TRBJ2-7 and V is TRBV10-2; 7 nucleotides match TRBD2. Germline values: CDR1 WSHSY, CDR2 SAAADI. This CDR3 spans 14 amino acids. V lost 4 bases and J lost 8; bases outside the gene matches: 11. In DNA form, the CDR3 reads TGCGCCAGCAGTGGCCGGGCGGGAGAAGACCAGCAGTACTTC. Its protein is CASSGRAGEDQQYF.

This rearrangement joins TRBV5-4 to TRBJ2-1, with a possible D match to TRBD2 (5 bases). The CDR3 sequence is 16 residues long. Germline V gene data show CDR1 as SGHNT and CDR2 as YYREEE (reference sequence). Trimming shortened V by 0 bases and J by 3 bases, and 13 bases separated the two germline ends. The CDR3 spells CASSLDRGVSYNEQFF. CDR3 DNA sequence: TGTGCCAGCAGCTTGGACCGGGGAGTCAGCTACAATGAGCAGTTCTTC.

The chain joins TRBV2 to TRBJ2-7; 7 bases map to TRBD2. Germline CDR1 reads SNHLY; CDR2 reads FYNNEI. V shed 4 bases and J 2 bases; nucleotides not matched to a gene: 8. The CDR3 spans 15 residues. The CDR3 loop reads CASSAGGRGTYEQYF. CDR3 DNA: TGTGCCAGCAGTGCTGGCGGGAGAGGGACCTACGAGCAGTACTTC.

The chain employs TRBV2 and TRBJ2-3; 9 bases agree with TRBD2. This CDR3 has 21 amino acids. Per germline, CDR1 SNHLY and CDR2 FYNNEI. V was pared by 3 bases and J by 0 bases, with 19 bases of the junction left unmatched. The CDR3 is CASSDSGRRSGGWGSTDTQYF. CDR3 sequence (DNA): TGTGCCAGCAGTGACTCGGGCAGGAGAAGCGGGGGGTGGGGTAGCACAGATACGCAGTATTTT.

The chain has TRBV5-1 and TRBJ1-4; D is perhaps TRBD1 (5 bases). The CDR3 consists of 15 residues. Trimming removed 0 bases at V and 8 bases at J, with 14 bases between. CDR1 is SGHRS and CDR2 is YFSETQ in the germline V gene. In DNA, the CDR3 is TGCGCCAGCAGCTTGGAGGGAAATCACAGGGAAAAACTGTTTTTT. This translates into CASSLEGNHREKLFF.

The CDR3 nucleotides are TGTGCCAGCAGCCCCCGGCTAGCGGGGTTCAATGAGCAGTTCTTC. This encodes CASSPRLAGFNEQFF. The chain joins TRBV7-7 to TRBJ2-1, with 9 nucleotides matching TRBD2. V lost 5 bases to trimming and J lost 6 bases; unmatched junction nucleotides: 8. This CDR3 contains 15 residues. From germline, CDR1 is SSHAT and CDR2 FNYEAQ (reference sequence). The variable domain in full, with the rest retrieved from reference TRBV7-7 and TRBJ2-1, is GAGVSQSPRYKVTKRGQDVTLRCDPISSHATLYWYQQALGQGPEFLTYFNYEAQPDKSGLPSDRFSAERPEGSISTLTIQRTEQRDSAMYRCASSPRLAGFNEQFFGPGTRLTVL.

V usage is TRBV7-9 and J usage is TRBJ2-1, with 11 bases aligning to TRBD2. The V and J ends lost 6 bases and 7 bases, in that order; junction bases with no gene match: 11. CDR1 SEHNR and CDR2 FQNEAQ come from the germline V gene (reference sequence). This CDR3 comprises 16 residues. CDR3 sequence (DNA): TGTGCCAGCAGGCGCGATAGCGGGGGGGAAAAGAATGAGCAGTTCTTC. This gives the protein CASRRDSGGEKNEQFF.

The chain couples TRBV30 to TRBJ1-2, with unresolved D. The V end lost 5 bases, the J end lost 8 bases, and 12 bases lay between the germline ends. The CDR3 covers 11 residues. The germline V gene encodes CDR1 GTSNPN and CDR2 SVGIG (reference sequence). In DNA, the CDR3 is TGTGCCTGGGATCGGGTGCCCGGCTACACCTTC. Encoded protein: CAWDRVPGYTF.

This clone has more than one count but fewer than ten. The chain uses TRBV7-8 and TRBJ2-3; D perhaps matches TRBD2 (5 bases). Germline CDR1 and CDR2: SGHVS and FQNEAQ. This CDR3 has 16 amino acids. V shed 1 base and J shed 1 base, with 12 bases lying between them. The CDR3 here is CASSLGRGMGTDTQYF. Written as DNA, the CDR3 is TGTGCCAGCAGCTTAGGCCGAGGGATGGGCACAGATACGCAGTATTTT.

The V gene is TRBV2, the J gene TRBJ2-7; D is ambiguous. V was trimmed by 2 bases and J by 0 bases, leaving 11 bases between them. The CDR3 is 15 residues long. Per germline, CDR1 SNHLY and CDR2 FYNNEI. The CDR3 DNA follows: TGTGCCAGCAGTGAACGGTTGCTAGGCTCCTACGAGCAGTACTTC. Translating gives CASSERLLGSYEQYF.

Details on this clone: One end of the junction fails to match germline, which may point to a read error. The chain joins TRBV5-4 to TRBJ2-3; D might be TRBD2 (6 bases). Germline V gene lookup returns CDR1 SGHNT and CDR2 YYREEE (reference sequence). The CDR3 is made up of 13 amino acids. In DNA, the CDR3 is TGTGCCAGCGGCTTAGCGGTCACAGATACGCAGTATTTT. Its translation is CASGLAVTDTQYF.

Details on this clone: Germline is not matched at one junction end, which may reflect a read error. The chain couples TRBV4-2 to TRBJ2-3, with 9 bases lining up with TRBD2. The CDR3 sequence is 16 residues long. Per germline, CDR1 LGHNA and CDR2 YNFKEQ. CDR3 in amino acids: CASSQAGGYPSDTQYF. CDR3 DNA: TGTGCCAGCAGTCAAGCGGGAGGATACCCGTCGGATACGCAGTATTTT.

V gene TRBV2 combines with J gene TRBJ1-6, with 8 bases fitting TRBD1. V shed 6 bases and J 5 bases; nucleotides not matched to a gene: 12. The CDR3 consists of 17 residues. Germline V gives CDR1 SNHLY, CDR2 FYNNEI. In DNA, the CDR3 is TGTGCCAGCAGACAATCCCGGACAGGGACGAATAATTCACCCCTCCACTTT. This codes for CASRQSRTGTNNSPLHF.

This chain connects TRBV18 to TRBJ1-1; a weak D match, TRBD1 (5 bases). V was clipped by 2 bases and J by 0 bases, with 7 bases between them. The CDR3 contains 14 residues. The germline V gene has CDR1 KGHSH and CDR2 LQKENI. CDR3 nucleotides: TGTGCCAGCTCACCAAGGGGAATGAACACTGAAGCTTTCTTT. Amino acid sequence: CASSPRGMNTEAFF. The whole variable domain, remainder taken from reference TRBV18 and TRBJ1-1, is NAGVMQNPRHLVRRRGQEARLRCSPMKGHSHVYWYRQLPEEGLKFMVYLQKENIIDESGMPKERFSAEFPKEGPSILRIQQVVRGDSAAYFCASSPRGMNTEAFFGQGTRLTVV.

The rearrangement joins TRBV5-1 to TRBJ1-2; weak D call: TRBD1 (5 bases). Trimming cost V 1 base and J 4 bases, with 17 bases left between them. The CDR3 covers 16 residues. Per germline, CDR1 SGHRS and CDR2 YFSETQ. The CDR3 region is CASSLLGEGIPYGYTF. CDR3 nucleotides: TGCGCCAGCAGCTTGCTAGGGGAGGGGATCCCCTATGGCTACACCTTC.

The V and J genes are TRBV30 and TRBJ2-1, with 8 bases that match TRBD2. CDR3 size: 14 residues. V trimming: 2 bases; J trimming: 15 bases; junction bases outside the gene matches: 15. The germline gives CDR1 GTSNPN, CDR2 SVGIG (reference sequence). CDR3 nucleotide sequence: TGTGCCTGGAGTACCACGTACCGGGGACTAGAACGGTTCTTC. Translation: CAWSTTYRGLERFF.

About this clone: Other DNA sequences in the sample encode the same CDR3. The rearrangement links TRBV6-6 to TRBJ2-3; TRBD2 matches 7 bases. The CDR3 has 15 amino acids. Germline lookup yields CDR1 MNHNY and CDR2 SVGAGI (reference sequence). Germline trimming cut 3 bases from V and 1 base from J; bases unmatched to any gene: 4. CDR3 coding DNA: TGTGCCAGCAGTTATCCGGCGGGGGGCACAGATACGCAGTATTTT. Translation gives CASSYPAGGTDTQYF.

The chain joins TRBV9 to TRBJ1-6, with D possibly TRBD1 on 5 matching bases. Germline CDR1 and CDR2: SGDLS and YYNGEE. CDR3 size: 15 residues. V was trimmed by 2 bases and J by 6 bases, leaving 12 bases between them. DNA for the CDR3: TGTGCCAGCAGCGTCGGGGGTCGTAGTAATTCACCCCTCCACTTT. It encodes CASSVGGRSNSPLHF.